This TCR beta chain was sequenced during a study of blood T cell repertoires in COVID-19 (dated by TCRdb to between 2020 and 2021). Regarding the study in general: The collaborator samples originated in the United States, Italy and Spain and spanned the acute and convalescent phases of COVID-19. The sample metadata nearly always contained a de-identified subject ID, COVID-19 status, age in years and sex. The samples were drawn from two sources: the first 160 participants of the ongoing ImmuneRACE study, and 1,200 or so subjects contributed by 6 global collaborators. The repertoires were made available in a free public database intended to serve as a resource for research on the immune response to SARS-CoV-2. Subjects who had been exposed to COVID-19, were actively infected with it, or had recovered from it provided the deeply sampled blood TCRbeta repertoires that made up the dataset. Where available, HLA class I and class II types were obtained from metadata supplied by the sample provider rather than from assay-based typing. The material from the prospective study consisted of cDNA or gDNA derived from T cells, B-cell-depleted T cells, or PBMCs.

The CDR1 and CDR2 encoded by the germline V gene are MNHNS and SASEGT. The cysteine opens and the phenylalanine closes a CDR3 of 13 amino acids. Of the read, only the CDR3 DNA is kept; its 39 bases are in frame from base 1. The junction shows trimming of 2 bases on V and 10 bases on J, plus 14 bases between the germline ends. This clone was seen only once. Its antigen target is currently unknown. Per-base quality was not reported, and no clone a single base away is much larger than it. TCRbeta CDR3 regions were amplified from genomic DNA by means of the immunoSEQ Assay, a bias-controlled multiplex PCR. The paper's data handling went like this. Nucleated cell counts per sample were estimated from amplification of reference gene primers within the assay. To quantify the absolute abundance of each unique TCRbeta CDR3 rearrangement, sequence reads were collapsed and filtered. For each sample, productive Simpson clonality was calculated as the square root of Simpson's diversity index across productive rearrangements. TCRdb carries this immuneACCESS record with in-frame sequences only. Its versions omit some clonotypes, under half of them owing to an unresolved V gene in the studies checked, with the rest unexplained. The V and J calls and clone size are taken from that table; D and trimming were inferred from the DNA. The sample table contains 150,000 to 200,000 clones; only one count was recorded for around 87% of them. In total, the top ten clones hold 2% to 3% of the sample.

Collaborating institutions collected whole blood in K2EDTA tubes following their own protocols. For TCRbeta analysis, collaborators shipped samples in one of three forms: frozen whole blood, isolated PBMCs, or DNA extracted from either of those sample types. Results and caveats for the whole study, not just this receptor: The amount of clinical and demographic metadata varied by source and participant and was provided uncurated.

The TCR originated in a man aged 40-50 years with active or convalescent COVID-19. Sample: peripheral blood. The chain uses TRBV6-1 and TRBJ1-1, with TRBD1 as a weak D call on 6 bases. For the CDR3, the sequence is CASSEQGRMRAFF. The nucleotide sequence is given as TGTGCCAGCAGTGAACAGGGGCGGATGCGAGCTTTCTTT.